One and the same sample provided the 30 T cell receptor beta chains below, sequenced in a study of cytomegalovirus exposure and HLA in healthy donors. With 60 Vbeta and 13 Jbeta primers, the PCR was carried out. Data came from immunoSEQ multiplex PCR; TCRdb stores just in-frame clones and leaves some out. There are around 120,000 clones in the sample; around 80% occur only once, and around 2.7% lies in the top ten. Sequencing input: PBMCs. The source of these receptors is a middle-aged woman in good health and CMV-seropositive.

J is TRBJ2-7 and V is TRBV5-1; 7 nucleotides agree with TRBD2. Trimming took 4 bases from V and 2 from J; bases not matched to a gene: 12. Germline V gene sequence: CDR1 SGHRS, CDR2 YFSETQ. This CDR3 spans 16 amino acids. CDR3 region: CASSAARGAGAYEQYF. The CDR3 DNA follows: TGCGCCAGCAGCGCAGCCCGAGGGGCGGGAGCCTACGAGCAGTACTTC.

V and J are TRBV6-5 and TRBJ2-3; TRBD2 agrees at 9 bases. The CDR3 contains 12 residues. V shed 10 bases and J 5 bases; nucleotides not matched to a gene: 4. Germline loops: CDR1 MNHEY, CDR2 SVGAGI. The chain's CDR3 is CATRGGVDTQYF. The DNA of the CDR3 is TGTGCCACGCGGGGGGGCGTAGATACGCAGTATTTT.

This clone was picked up a small number of times. The chain recombines TRBV11-2 with TRBJ1-1; 7 bases match TRBD1. The CDR3 extends over 15 amino acids. Germline CDR1 reads SGHAT; CDR2 reads FQNNGV. V shed 5 bases and J 4 bases; nucleotides not matched to a gene: 10. In DNA form, the CDR3 reads TGTGCCAGCAGCGAGGTGACAGGGCGGAGCACTGAAGCTTTCTTT. Protein: CASSEVTGRSTEAFF.

The chain uses TRBV19 and TRBJ2-3; no clear D. The germline CDR1 and CDR2 sequences are LNHDA and SQIVND (reference sequence). The CDR3 is made up of 13 amino acids. V lost 6 bases and J lost 5, with 12 bases in between. The CDR3 sequence is CASRRVRQDTQYF. The CDR3 bases are TGTGCCAGTAGGCGAGTCAGACAAGATACGCAGTATTTT.

CDR3 nucleotide sequence: TGTGCCAGCAGCAACGGACGGGAGAGATATCAGCCCCAGCATTTT. This sequence encodes CASSNGRERYQPQHF. The chain is built from TRBV2 and TRBJ1-5; D remains ambiguous. The CDR3 length is 15 residues. The V gene's germline CDR1 is SNHLY and CDR2 FYNNEI. Trimming cost V 6 bases and J 5 bases, with 17 bases left between them.

This chain joins TRBV2 and TRBJ2-5; D unclear. The CDR3 covers 11 residues. V gave up 7 bases and J gave up 2 bases, with 5 bases separating them. CDR1 SNHLY and CDR2 FYNNEI come from the germline V gene. Here the CDR3 DNA reads TGTGCCAGCACTAGACAAGAGACCCAGTACTTC. It yields the protein CASTRQETQYF.

The J gene is TRBJ1-6, the V gene TRBV5-1, with D perhaps TRBD1 (6 bases). The length of the CDR3 is 17 residues. V dropped 5 bases and J dropped 4 bases, with 19 bases sitting between them. Germline V CDR1 and CDR2: SGHRS, YFSETQ. The CDR3 DNA follows: TGCGCCAGCAGAATTGAACAGGGCACGGGGTATAATTCACCCCTCCACTTT. Amino acids: CASRIEQGTGYNSPLHF.

The chain is built from TRBV18 and TRBJ2-7, with D possibly matching TRBD2 (6 bases). Germline V gene lookup returns CDR1 KGHSH and CDR2 LQKENI. This CDR3 comprises 14 residues. The V end was cut by 3 bases, the J end by 4 bases, with 13 bases between. CDR3: CASSPAGGWYEQYF. The CDR3 coding sequence is TGTGCCAGCTCACCGGCCGGGGGATGGTACGAGCAGTACTTC. The full variable domain, rest sourced from reference TRBV18 and TRBJ2-7, is NAGVMQNPRHLVRRRGQEARLRCSPMKGHSHVYWYRQLPEEGLKFMVYLQKENIIDESGMPKERFSAEFPKEGPSILRIQQVVRGDSAAYFCASSPAGGWYEQYFGPGTRLTVT.

The V gene is TRBV4-1, the J gene TRBJ2-1; 10 bases line up with TRBD2. CDR1 is MGHRA and CDR2 is YSYEKL in the germline V gene. V shed 0 bases and J 0 bases; nucleotides not matched to a gene: 11. The CDR3 is 20 amino acids. The CDR3 bases are TGCGCCAGCAGCCAAGAGAGGGCTAGCGGGAGAGGTAGCTCCTACAATGAGCAGTTCTTC. It yields the protein CASSQERASGRGSSYNEQFF.

This chain uses TRBV21-1 with TRBJ2-2; the table's TRBD2 call for D was not verified on the DNA. TRBV21-1 is shown as a pseudogene. This CDR3 is 10 amino acids long. DNA of the CDR3: TGTGCCAGCACGGCCGGGGAGCTGTTTTTT. It translates to CASTAGELFF.

V and J are TRBV18 and TRBJ2-3; no firm D call. Per the germline V gene, CDR1 is KGHSH and CDR2 is LQKENI. The V end was cut by 4 bases, the J end by 0 bases, with 5 bases between. This CDR3 is built from 13 residues. CDR3: CASSLTSTDTQYF. The DNA of the CDR3 is TGTGCCAGCTCACTGACTAGCACAGATACGCAGTATTTT.

This clone appeared once. This chain joins TRBV18 and TRBJ1-5; D is unresolved. V lost 2 bases and J lost 5, with 10 bases in between. CDR3 length equals 14 residues. Germline V gene sequence: CDR1 KGHSH, CDR2 LQKENI. In DNA form, the CDR3 reads TGTGCCAGCTCACCAGTGCGGGGTGATCAGCCCCAGCATTTT. The encoded protein is CASSPVRGDQPQHF.

The V call is TRBV5-8, the J call TRBJ1-2; 7 nucleotides match TRBD1. The V segment lost 0 bases and the J segment 4 bases; nucleotides outside the gene matches: 6. There are 15 residues in the CDR3. Germline values: CDR1 SGHTS, CDR2 YDEGEE. CDR3 nucleotides: TGTGCCAGCAGCTTGGGACAGGGCCCCCTCTATGGCTACACCTTC. As protein: CASSLGQGPLYGYTF.

This clone has more than one count but fewer than ten. The genes are TRBV10-3 and TRBJ2-1; 13 bases line up with TRBD2. This CDR3 comprises 19 residues. Unmatched junction bases numbered 12, after V lost 5 bases and J lost 2 bases. CDR1 is ENHRY and CDR2 is SYGVKD in the germline V gene. CDR3 DNA sequence: TGTGCCATCAGTTCTACCAAAGTGGGACTAGCGGGGACCTACAATGAGCAGTTCTTC. This translates into CAISSTKVGLAGTYNEQFF.

The rearrangement joins TRBV7-9 to TRBJ1-4; possible D gene TRBD1, 5 bases. CDR1 and CDR2 (germline): SEHNR, FQNEAQ (reference sequence). The CDR3 runs to 15 residues. Trimming removed 3 bases from V and 5 bases from J, with 13 bases in between. The CDR3: CASSFIGARNEKLFF. Here the CDR3 DNA reads TGTGCCAGCAGCTTTATTGGGGCGCGAAATGAAAAACTGTTTTTT.

The V and J genes are TRBV7-2 and TRBJ2-1, with 10 nucleotides matching TRBD2. Germline V lookup: CDR1 SGHTA, CDR2 FQGNSA. This CDR3 comprises 15 residues. Trimming at V came to 5 bases and at J to 9 bases, leaving 10 bases not matched to a gene. The CDR3 reads CASSQSGRALVEQFF. The CDR3, as DNA: TGTGCCAGCAGCCAAAGCGGGAGGGCCTTAGTTGAGCAGTTCTTC.

This chain uses TRBV7-3 with TRBJ1-1; D possibly corresponds to TRBD1 (5 bases). Germline-derived CDR1 and CDR2 are SGHTA and FQGTGA. V lost 2 bases and J 0 bases, leaving 7 bases between the germline ends. The CDR3 has 14 amino acids. The DNA for the CDR3 is TGTGCCAGCAGCTTAGAAGGGGTGAACACTGAAGCTTTCTTT. It specifies CASSLEGVNTEAFF.

V usage is TRBV9 and J usage is TRBJ2-2; TRBD2 matches 12 bases. The CDR3 covers 17 residues. Germline CDR1 and CDR2: SGDLS and YYNGEE. The ends lost 1 base at V and 4 bases at J; junction bases unmatched: 5. The CDR3 coding sequence is TGTGCCAGCAGCGTACGGACACTAGCGGGAGGCACCGGGGAGCTGTTTTTT. This codes for CASSVRTLAGGTGELFF.

The chain links TRBV27 to TRBJ1-5; perhaps TRBD1 as D (6 bases). The CDR3 spans 15 residues. The ends were cut back, 3 bases at V and 2 bases at J, with 11 bases in the middle. The germline V gene has CDR1 MNHEY and CDR2 SMNVEV (reference sequence). CDR3 in amino acids: CASSLISGGNQPQHF. The CDR3 region has the DNA TGTGCCAGCAGTTTGATATCAGGGGGCAATCAGCCCCAGCATTTT.

This chain uses TRBV7-2 with TRBJ2-7; 8 bases align to TRBD2. The CDR3 is made up of 13 amino acids. Losses at the gene ends were 4 bases for V and 5 bases for J; bases not matched to a gene: 4. The germline CDR1 and CDR2 sequences are SGHTA and FQGNSA. CDR3 amino acids: CASSSGLVDEQYF. Written as DNA, the CDR3 is TGTGCCAGCAGCTCGGGACTAGTAGACGAGCAGTACTTC.

The chain recombines TRBV27 with TRBJ2-7; D unresolved. The germline gives CDR1 MNHEY, CDR2 SMNVEV (reference sequence). There are 15 residues in the CDR3. V lost 1 base and J 2 bases, leaving 12 bases between the germline ends. In nucleotides, the CDR3 is TGTGCCAGCAGTTTATTCGCTGGGCTTACCTACGAGCAGTACTTC. Translation gives CASSLFAGLTYEQYF.

The chain recombines TRBV7-2 with TRBJ2-1, with D possibly being TRBD2 (6 bases). In germline, CDR1 is SGHTA, CDR2 FQGNSA. The V and J ends lost 5 bases and 10 bases respectively, with 18 bases between them. The length of the CDR3 is 14 residues. The CDR3 DNA sequence: TGTGCCAGCAGCGACATCCCGACTAGTGTAGAGCAGTTCTTC. Translated, it gives CASSDIPTSVEQFF.

V and J are TRBV4-2 and TRBJ2-7; 9 bases agree with TRBD1. Germline values: CDR1 LGHNA, CDR2 YNFKEQ. With V trimmed by 5 bases and J by 2 bases, 4 bases remained unmatched. The length of the CDR3 is 14 residues. This CDR3 is CASSSRTGAYEQYF. DNA of the CDR3: TGTGCCAGCAGCTCCAGGACAGGGGCCTACGAGCAGTACTTC.

The rearrangement joins TRBV7-6 to TRBJ2-7, with a weak D call TRBD2 (6 bases). Germline V gene data show CDR1 as SGHVS and CDR2 as FNYEAQ. The CDR3 spans 15 residues. V was clipped by 5 bases and J by 0 bases, with 14 bases between them. The CDR3 DNA reads as TGTGCCAGCAGCGGAGCGGGTCCTAGCTCCTACGAGCAGTACTTC. This translates into CASSGAGPSSYEQYF.

This chain links TRBV10-2 with TRBJ1-5, with TRBD1 matching over 7 bases. Germline values: CDR1 WSHSY, CDR2 SAAADI. V trimming: 6 bases; J trimming: 3 bases; junction bases outside the gene matches: 5. The length of the CDR3 is 14 residues. DNA for the CDR3: TGCGCCAGCAGGGGGACAGATCTCAATCAGCCCCAGCATTTT. Its protein product is CASRGTDLNQPQHF.

This clone was detected only once. The chain carries TRBV2 and TRBJ2-3, with TRBD2 matching 9 bases. This CDR3 is built from 15 residues. V lost 5 bases and J lost 6; bases outside the gene matches: 9. Germline assignment: CDR1 SNHLY and CDR2 FYNNEI. The chain's CDR3 is CASSSSGVSVDTQYF. The DNA for the CDR3 is TGTGCCAGCAGTTCTAGCGGGGTGTCAGTGGATACGCAGTATTTT. The full variable domain, with the rest looked up from reference TRBV2 and TRBJ2-3, is EPEVTQTPSHQVTQMGQEVILRCVPISNHLYFYWYRQILGQKVEFLVSFYNNEISEKSEIFDDQFSVERPDGSNFTLKIRSTKLEDSAMYFCASSSSGVSVDTQYFGPGTRLTVL.

The CDR3 is CASSAISGETGELFF. The CDR3 DNA reads as TGTGCCAGCAGTGCCATTTCCGGGGAAACCGGGGAGCTGTTTTTT. The V gene is TRBV2, the J gene TRBJ2-2, with TRBD2 as a possible D gene (5 bases). The germline V gene has CDR1 SNHLY and CDR2 FYNNEI. The CDR3 covers 15 residues. Trimming removed 4 bases at V and 5 bases at J, with 14 bases between.

In this sample, this clone turned up a few times. This CDR3 is CASSERELSPLHF. The CDR3 DNA follows: TGTGCCAGCAGTGAAAGGGAGTTATCACCCCTCCACTTT. The J gene is TRBJ1-6, the V gene TRBV2; unclear D gene. V was trimmed by 2 bases and J by 10 bases, leaving 9 bases between them. This CDR3 contains 13 residues. Germline CDR1 is SNHLY and CDR2 is FYNNEI.

The chain carries TRBV27 and TRBJ1-6, with TRBD1 matching 10 bases. V gave up 4 bases and J gave up 9 bases; unmatched junction bases: 3. CDR1 and CDR2 (germline): MNHEY, SMNVEV (reference sequence). CDR3 length equals 14 residues. In DNA form, the CDR3 reads TGTGCCAGCAGTTCATGGACAGGGGGTTCACCCCTCCACTTT. Translating gives CASSSWTGGSPLHF.

The chain combines TRBV29-1 with TRBJ1-1, with unresolved D. Per the germline V gene, CDR1 is SQVTM and CDR2 is ANQGSEA. V was pared by 5 bases and J by 1 base, with 11 bases between. The CDR3 length is 13 residues. The CDR3 DNA reads TGCAGCGTTAGACACAGAACGAACACTGAAGCTTTCTTT. This translates into CSVRHRTNTEAFF.